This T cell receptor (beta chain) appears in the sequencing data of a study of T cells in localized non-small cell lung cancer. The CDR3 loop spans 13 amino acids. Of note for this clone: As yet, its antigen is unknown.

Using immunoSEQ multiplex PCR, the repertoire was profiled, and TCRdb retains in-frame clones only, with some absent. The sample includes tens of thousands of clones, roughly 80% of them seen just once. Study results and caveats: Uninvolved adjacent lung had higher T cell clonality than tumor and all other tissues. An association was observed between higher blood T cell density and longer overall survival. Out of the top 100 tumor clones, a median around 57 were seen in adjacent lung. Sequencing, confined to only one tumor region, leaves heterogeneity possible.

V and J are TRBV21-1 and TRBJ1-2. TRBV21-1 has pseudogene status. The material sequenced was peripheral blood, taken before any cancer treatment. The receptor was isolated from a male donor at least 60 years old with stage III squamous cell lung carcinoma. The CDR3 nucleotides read TGTGCCAGAGGGCGGGGACCTAACTATGGCTACACCTTC. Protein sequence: CARGRGPNYGYTF.